This T cell receptor beta chain was documented in a study of cytomegalovirus exposure and HLA in healthy donors. V was shortened by 5 bases and J by 6 bases, with 12 bases between the two germline ends. This CDR3 region has 13 residues. The germline V gene has CDR1 MGHDK and CDR2 SYGVNS. Study observations and caveats: A few CMV-associated chains were confirmed in vitro to be specific for CMV antigens. TCR clusters originating in the first cohort tended to co-occur in the roughly 130 validation repertoires, according to a later analysis. Most TCR sequences proved rare, with some public TCRs found in many donors.

This clone was seen ten or more times. Its antigen is unknown. The method was immunoSEQ multiplex PCR; TCRdb's version includes in-frame clones alone and lacks a portion of them. Counted here are 150,000 to 180,000 clones, roughly 86% occurring once; the ten biggest clones make up about 2.2%. Separate from the roughly 720-subject first cohort was the approximately 110-subject validation cohort, to which the donors belonged. J is TRBJ2-3 and V is TRBV25-1; D is uncertain. Sequenced: PBMCs. The receptor was isolated from a human donor in good health. The CDR3 loop is CASSIRGLDTQYF. Written as DNA, the CDR3 is TGTGCCAGCAGTATTCGAGGCCTGGATACGCAGTATTTT.